This T cell receptor (beta chain) was observed in a study of blood T cell repertoires in COVID-19. This CDR3 has 19 amino acids. Germline CDR1 and CDR2: SGHTA and FQGNSA. J gave up 0 bases and V 4 bases, and 13 bases lay outside the gene matches. Measured with immunoSEQ multiplex PCR; TCRdb has only the in-frame clones, and not every one. The repertoire has 260,000 or so clones, around 88% of them found once; the top ten carry over 1%. The TCR was taken from a woman in her thirties or forties with acute COVID-19. The chain has TRBV7-2 and TRBJ2-3; 10 bases align to TRBD1. Sequenced material: PBMCs or T cells enriched from blood (not recorded which). This CDR3 is CASSSSPGTGVTSTDTQYF. The CDR3 coding sequence is TGTGCCAGCAGCTCCAGCCCCGGGACAGGGGTTACTAGCACAGATACGCAGTATTTT.